The entry that follows covers one TCR beta chain sequence. The antigen is undetermined. This CDR3 is built from 16 residues. With V trimmed by 2 bases and J by 1 base, 6 bases remained unmatched. Germline lookup yields CDR1 SEHNR and CDR2 FQNEAQ (reference sequence). TCRdb's table, derived via immunoSEQ multiplex PCR, lists solely in-frame clones and lacks some. Altogether about 46,000 clones are present, roughly 91% being singletons, with the ten largest covering roughly 5.2%. Autoimmune disease history or systemic immunosuppression excluded patients. These data belong to a study of OX40 agonist ivuxolimab in advanced cancers. Study information: The dose-escalation cohort had hepatocellular carcinoma, melanoma, renal cell or head and neck cancer.

Findings of the study overall: The average count of expanded clones was higher among CD8+ T cells than among CD4+. There was clonal expansion of CD4+ and CD8+ blood T cells by week 6 at 0.1 to 3.0 mg/kg.

The chain is built from TRBV7-9 and TRBJ1-1; 8 nucleotides match TRBD1. This sample comprised CD4+ or CD8+ T cells sorted from blood, obtained in a trial of the OX40 agonist ivuxolimab. The sequence was obtained from an adult with an advanced solid tumor such as melanoma, head and neck, liver or kidney cancer. The CDR3 sequence is CASSLPHDRGNTEAFF. In nucleotides, the CDR3 is TGTGCCAGCAGCTTACCTCACGACAGGGGGAACACTGAAGCTTTCTTT.